This entry lists 29 T cell receptor beta chains sequenced from one sample in a study of a mutant IDH1 vaccine in newly diagnosed glioma. Libraries were prepared by immunoSEQ multiplex PCR; TCRdb keeps only in-frame clonotypes and omits some of them. The sample yields some 59,000 clones, 89% seen once. These receptors' targets are unknown. Time point meaning: week 11, during vaccination. All doses held 300 ug of mutant IDH1 20-mer peptide, with topical imiquimod. The specimen was PBMCs, collected from a glioma patient whose treatment included an IDH1 peptide vaccine. These receptors came from a man aged 40-49 years with glioma.

This rearrangement joins TRBV6-1 to TRBJ2-1; no clear D. The ends were cut back, 1 base at V and 10 bases at J, with 8 bases in the middle. CDR1 and CDR2 from the germline V gene are MNHNS and SASEGT. CDR3 length: 12 residues. CDR3 DNA sequence: TGTGCCAGCAGTGAAGGACCAACGGAGCAGTTCTTC. Translating gives CASSEGPTEQFF.

The chain couples TRBV7-3 to TRBJ1-2; unclear D gene. Between the trimmed V and J ends, which lost 1 base and 2 bases, there was a span of 11 bases. There are 15 residues in the CDR3. Germline loops: CDR1 SGHTA, CDR2 FQGTGA. CDR3 loop: CASSLNGGSNYGYTF. CDR3 nucleotides: TGTGCCAGCAGCTTAAACGGAGGGTCGAACTATGGCTACACCTTC.

This chain joins TRBV5-6 and TRBJ1-2, with 7 bases lining up with TRBD1. J gave up 8 bases and V 1 base, and 8 bases lay outside the gene matches. This CDR3 has 14 residues. Per the germline V gene, CDR1 is SGHDT and CDR2 is YYEEEE. The CDR3 loop reads CASSLYHRGSGYTF. The CDR3 region has the DNA TGTGCCAGCAGCTTGTATCACAGGGGATCCGGCTACACCTTC. Filled out from reference TRBV5-6 and TRBJ1-2, the complete variable domain reads DAGVTQSPTHLIKTRGQQVTLRCSPKSGHDTVSWYQQALGQGPQFIFQYYEEEERQRGNFPDRFSGHQFPNYSSELNVNALLLGDSALYLCASSLYHRGSGYTFGSGTRLTVV.

V gene TRBV27 combines with J gene TRBJ1-2; 9 nucleotides agree with TRBD1. CDR1 is MNHEY, CDR2 SMNVEV, per germline (reference sequence). The junction had 6 bases not matched to a gene; V was cut back by 7 bases and J by 3 bases. The CDR3 is made up of 14 amino acids. CDR3 region: CASKIWTGDYGYTF. Written as DNA, the CDR3 is TGTGCCAGCAAAATTTGGACAGGGGACTATGGCTACACCTTC.

The V call is TRBV10-3, the J call TRBJ1-1, with D possibly TRBD1 on 6 matching bases. CDR3 length: 15 amino acids. The V gene's germline CDR1 is ENHRY and CDR2 SYGVKD. V was pared by 0 bases and J by 4 bases, with 12 bases between. CDR3 protein: CAISESGGARTEAFF. The CDR3 DNA reads as TGTGCCATCAGTGAGTCTGGGGGGGCGCGCACTGAAGCTTTCTTT.

CDR3: CASRKTGTFSYEQYV. CDR3 sequence (DNA): TGTGCCAGCAGAAAGACAGGGACATTCTCCTACGAGCAGTACGTC. The chain employs TRBV7-9 and TRBJ2-7; TRBD1 matches 7 bases. The V segment lost 6 bases and the J segment 0 bases; nucleotides outside the gene matches: 8. The CDR3 covers 15 residues. In germline, CDR1 is SEHNR, CDR2 FQNEAQ (reference sequence).

This clone occurred a few times. The J gene is TRBJ2-1, the V gene TRBV7-2; 7 positions agree with TRBD2. The CDR3 has 15 residues. The germline gives CDR1 SGHTA, CDR2 FQGNSA. The ends lost 5 bases at V and 8 bases at J; junction bases unmatched: 12. The CDR3 loop reads CASSRLAAGRDEQFF. Written as DNA, the CDR3 is TGTGCCAGCAGCCGACTAGCCGCCGGTCGGGATGAGCAGTTCTTC.

The V gene is TRBV6-5, the J gene TRBJ2-5; TRBD2 matches at 14 bases. The V segment lost 0 bases and the J segment 5 bases; nucleotides outside the gene matches: 2. The germline CDR1 and CDR2 sequences are MNHEY and SVGAGI. The CDR3 length is 16 residues. The CDR3 spells CASSYSGLAGEETQYF. CDR3 DNA sequence: TGTGCCAGCAGTTACTCGGGACTAGCGGGAGAGGAGACCCAGTACTTC.

The chain combines TRBV5-1 with TRBJ2-1, with D uncertain. Trimming pared 0 bases from V and 6 bases from J, leaving 13 bases between. Looked up from germline, CDR1 is SGHRS and CDR2 is YFSETQ. The CDR3 covers 15 residues. The CDR3 spells CASSLGLGFVNEQFF. The CDR3 DNA follows: TGCGCCAGCAGCTTGGGACTGGGTTTCGTCAATGAGCAGTTCTTC.

This chain connects TRBV4-2 to TRBJ2-7, with 8 bases lining up with TRBD2. J gave up 5 bases and V 3 bases, and 15 bases lay outside the gene matches. CDR3 length equals 17 residues. CDR1 LGHNA and CDR2 YNFKEQ come from the germline V gene. Written as DNA, the CDR3 is TGTGCCAGCAGCCATCAGGGTAGCGGGGCCCCCCAGGACGAGCAGTACTTC. It codes for CASSHQGSGAPQDEQYF.

The chain joins TRBV10-3 to TRBJ1-6, with D possibly being TRBD1 (5 bases). Germline CDR1 reads ENHRY; CDR2 reads SYGVKD. The CDR3 is made up of 13 amino acids. V lost 7 bases and J 8 bases, leaving 12 bases between the germline ends. CDR3 coding DNA: TGTGCCATCAAGGGGAGGATGGATTCACCCCTCCACTTT. As protein: CAIKGRMDSPLHF.

The chain combines TRBV9 with TRBJ1-1; D might be TRBD1 (6 bases). V lost 0 bases and J 4 bases, leaving 13 bases between the germline ends. Germline CDR1 and CDR2: SGDLS and YYNGEE. The CDR3 is 15 amino acids. This chain's CDR3 is CASSVEIRGRTEAFF. The CDR3 DNA reads TGTGCCAGCAGCGTAGAGATCAGGGGCCGCACTGAAGCTTTCTTT.

The V call is TRBV7-8, the J call TRBJ1-2; the D is unclear. The V end lost 1 base, the J end lost 8 bases, and 14 bases lay between the germline ends. CDR1 SGHVS and CDR2 FQNEAQ come from the germline V gene. The length of the CDR3 is 14 residues. The DNA for the CDR3 is TGTGCCAGCAGCTTAGGCGGCCACACACGCGGCTACACCTTC. It encodes CASSLGGHTRGYTF. The complete variable domain, with remaining parts taken from reference TRBV7-8 and TRBJ1-2, reads GAGVSQSPRYKVAKRGQDVALRCDPISGHVSLFWYQQALGQGPEFLTYFQNEAQLDKSGLPSDRFFAERPEGSVSTLKIQRTQQEDSAVYLCASSLGGHTRGYTFGSGTRLTVV.

This chain links TRBV10-1 with TRBJ1-1; D possibly corresponds to TRBD1 (5 bases). The CDR3 extends over 13 amino acids. Germline assignment: CDR1 WNHNN and CDR2 SYGVQD (reference sequence). Trimming left V 2 bases short and J 5 bases short, with 9 bases between. CDR3 amino acids: CASSEGRGTEAFF. Here the CDR3 DNA reads TGCGCCAGCAGTGAGGGTAGGGGTACTGAAGCTTTCTTT.

This sequence joins TRBV11-1 and TRBJ1-2; 8 bases map to TRBD1. Per germline, CDR1 SGHAT and CDR2 FQDESV (reference sequence). The CDR3 consists of 16 residues. The ends lost 0 bases at V and 7 bases at J; junction bases unmatched: 10. Here the CDR3 reads CASSLARGTGSGGYTF. CDR3 bases: TGTGCCAGCAGCTTAGCGCGTGGGACAGGTTCCGGTGGCTACACCTTC. Combining the CDR3 with reference TRBV11-1 and TRBJ1-2 gives the whole variable domain EAEVAQSPRYKITEKSQAVAFWCDPISGHATLYWYRQILGQGPELLVQFQDESVVDDSQLPKDRFSAERLKGVDSTLKIQPAELGDSAMYLCASSLARGTGSGGYTFGSGTRLTVV.

V usage is TRBV10-2 and J usage is TRBJ2-7; perhaps D is TRBD1 or TRBD2 (5 bases each). Germline V gene sequence: CDR1 WSHSY, CDR2 SAAADI. Trimming pared 8 bases from V and 3 bases from J, leaving 17 bases between. The CDR3 has 14 amino acids. CDR3: CASRGWDAGYEQYF. CDR3 in DNA: TGCGCCAGCCGGGGATGGGACGCGGGCTACGAGCAGTACTTC.

The genes are TRBV7-2 and TRBJ1-6, with TRBD1 identical over 10 bases. Looked up from germline, CDR1 is SGHTA and CDR2 is FQGNSA. J was trimmed by 7 bases and V by 5 bases; bases with no gene match: 5. This CDR3 spans 15 amino acids. This chain's CDR3 is CASSTGQGGNSPLHF. The DNA for the CDR3 is TGTGCCAGCAGCACCGGACAGGGGGGAAATTCACCCCTCCACTTT.

The chain couples TRBV21-1 to TRBJ2-5; TRBD2 is the table's D call and was not checked against the DNA. TRBV21-1 corresponds to a pseudogene. The CDR3 has 20 amino acids. CDR3 nucleotides: TGTGCCAGCACCCATATTAGGGGGGCGGGACTAGCGGGAGGTCGAGAGACCCAGTACTTC. Protein: CASTHIRGAGLAGGRETQYF.

The CDR3: CASSPGTYRLETQYF. Written as DNA, the CDR3 is TGTGCCAGCAGCCCCGGGACCTACAGGCTCGAGACCCAGTACTTC. This chain joins TRBV13 and TRBJ2-5, with D perhaps given as TRBD1 or TRBD2 (5 bases each). The ends were cut back, 5 bases at V and 5 bases at J, with 18 bases in the middle. The CDR3 loop spans 15 amino acids. The germline gives CDR1 PRHDT, CDR2 FYEKMQ (reference sequence).

The chain links TRBV6-6 to TRBJ1-4; D might be TRBD1 (5 bases). This CDR3 spans 12 amino acids. The V gene lost 2 bases and the J gene lost 8 bases, with 6 bases spanning the gap. Germline lookup yields CDR1 MNHNY and CDR2 SVGAGI (reference sequence). CDR3 DNA: TGTGCCAGCAGTTACGGGGGGGAAAAACTGTTTTTT. Amino acids: CASSYGGEKLFF.

This chain uses TRBV10-3 with TRBJ2-3, with D uncertain. Germline values: CDR1 ENHRY, CDR2 SYGVKD. The CDR3 is 15 residues long. Trimming pared 4 bases from V and 0 bases from J, leaving 11 bases between. DNA of the CDR3: TGTGCCATCAGTGGACGGTCAACTAGCACAGATACGCAGTATTTT. This sequence encodes CAISGRSTSTDTQYF.

The rearrangement uses TRBV29-1 and TRBJ2-5, with D possibly matching TRBD2 (5 bases). Germline V gene data show CDR1 as SQVTM and CDR2 as ANQGSEA. Between the trimmed V and J ends, which lost 5 bases and 0 bases, there was a span of 16 bases. The CDR3 loop spans 15 amino acids. For the CDR3, the DNA is TGCAGCGTTTTCCTTACGACTACTCACCAAGAGACCCAGTACTTC. Its translation: CSVFLTTTHQETQYF.

The J gene is TRBJ2-6, the V gene TRBV27, with D unclear. V was pared by 6 bases and J by 0 bases, with 3 bases between. Germline V gene lookup returns CDR1 MNHEY and CDR2 SMNVEV (reference sequence). The CDR3 has 13 residues. This CDR3 reads CASRDSGANVLTF. The CDR3, as DNA: TGTGCCAGCAGGGACTCTGGGGCCAACGTCCTGACTTTC.

The J gene is TRBJ1-1, the V gene TRBV10-3; no clear D. The V and J ends lost 6 bases and 4 bases respectively, with 12 bases between them. The germline V gene encodes CDR1 ENHRY and CDR2 SYGVKD. The CDR3 contains 13 residues. The CDR3, as DNA: TGTGCCATCAGCTTACAAGAGGGCACTGAAGCTTTCTTT. This sequence encodes CAISLQEGTEAFF.

V and J are TRBV6-5 and TRBJ2-5; TRBD1 is a possible D gene (6 bases). The CDR3 length is 11 residues. The V end was cut by 8 bases, the J end by 5 bases, with 9 bases between. Germline V gene lookup returns CDR1 MNHEY and CDR2 SVGAGI. The CDR3 is CASVRGETQYF. In DNA, the CDR3 is TGTGCCAGCGTGAGGGGGGAGACCCAGTACTTC.

This chain links TRBV5-5 with TRBJ2-3, with D hard to call. V dropped 4 bases and J dropped 2 bases, with 11 bases sitting between them. The CDR3 runs to 14 residues. CDR1 and CDR2 from the germline V gene are SGHKS and YYEKEE (reference sequence). The CDR3, as DNA: TGTGCCAGCAGCCGGGCTCCCGTCACAGATACGCAGTATTTT. Amino acid sequence: CASSRAPVTDTQYF.

The CDR3 spells CSVALTGGETPQHF. The CDR3 DNA reads as TGCAGCGTTGCATTGACAGGGGGCGAGACGCCCCAGCATTTT. J is TRBJ1-5 and V is TRBV29-1; 10 bases align to TRBD1. Germline assignment: CDR1 SQVTM and CDR2 ANQGSEA. J gave up 9 bases and V 4 bases, and 9 bases lay outside the gene matches. This CDR3 has 14 residues.

This clone was counted a few times. The chain joins TRBV2 to TRBJ2-2, with D unclear. CDR1 and CDR2 from the germline V gene are SNHLY and FYNNEI. CDR3 size: 12 residues. V gave up 4 bases and J gave up 3 bases, with 3 bases separating them. CDR3 loop: CASSVDTGELFF. The DNA for the CDR3 is TGTGCCAGCAGTGTAGACACCGGGGAGCTGTTTTTT.

This clone was observed a handful of times. This chain connects TRBV5-6 to TRBJ2-7, with D perhaps TRBD1 or TRBD2 (5 bases each). Germline CDR1 SGHDT, CDR2 YYEEEE. This CDR3 has 16 residues. V dropped 0 bases and J dropped 3 bases, with 16 bases sitting between them. CDR3 residues: CASSLVIPGRIYEQYF. The CDR3 bases are TGTGCCAGCAGCTTGGTTATCCCGGGACGGATCTACGAGCAGTACTTC.